This TCR beta chain was sequenced for a study of CD8+ T cells in alopecia areata. Background on the study: Using the percentage of affected scalp area, treated patients' severity was scored.

General observations from the study: Having one nonresponder leaves uncertain how baseline CD8+ expansion relates to response. Researchers report lesional scalp, most notably alopecia totalis/universalis, outstripped normal scalp in clonality.

Following extraction, RNA underwent reverse transcription to cDNA, which served as the sequencing template. The assay was immunoSEQ multiplex PCR, and TCRdb's table has in-frame clones only and misses some. The table shows fewer than 350,000 clones, with about 62% occurring only once. Specified treatment: oral pan-JAK inhibitor, 5-10 mg twice daily. Details on this clone: Its antigen is as yet unknown.

The sample in question was CD4+ T cells sorted from blood, obtained at week 24, from a patient treated with tofacitinib. The receptor comes from a human donor with alopecia areata.

This CDR3 is CASSLAGRSNQPQHF. CDR3 sequence (DNA): TGTGCCAGCAGCTTAGCGGGGCGTAGCAATCAGCCCCAGCATTTT. This chain links TRBV7-9 with TRBJ1-5, with a tentative D call TRBD1 (5 bases). Germline V gene sequence: CDR1 SEHNR, CDR2 FQNEAQ (reference sequence). Trimming removed 0 bases from V and 0 bases from J, with 6 bases in between. CDR3 length equals 15 residues. Supplemented by reference TRBV7-9 and TRBJ1-5, the full variable domain reads DTGVSQNPRHKITKRGQNVTFRCDPISEHNRLYWYRQTLGQGPEFLTYFQNEAQLEKSRLLSDRFSAERPKGSFSTLEIQRTEQGDSAMYLCASSLAGRSNQPQHFGDGTRLSIL.